Listed below are T cell receptor beta chains from one sample, sequenced in a study of T cells in localized non-small cell lung cancer. The repertoire was sequenced with immunoSEQ multiplex PCR; TCRdb's copy has only in-frame clones and lacks some. The sample records 20,000 to 25,000 clones, about 85% being singletons. The source was PBMCs, collected before any cancer treatment. Every receptor here comes from a man aged 35 to 69 with stage II squamous cell lung carcinoma. Both conserved end residues are part of each CDR3. D genes are given only for firm matches. Where a row states a size, it is once, few, many or the class of an expanded clone; other rows omit it.

DNA: TGTGCCAGCAGCTTAGGAGAACACGGGGAGCTGTTTTTT
CDR3: CASSLGEHGELFF
J: TRBJ2-2
D: NA
size: few
V: TRBV7-8
length: 13

DNA: TGTGCCAGCAGCTTTAGCGGGAGGGCCGGGGAGCAGTACTTC
CDR3: CASSFSGRAGEQYF
J: TRBJ2-7
D: TRBD2
size: NA
V: TRBV5-4
length: 14

DNA: TGCGCCAGCAGCCAAGCAGGGGGGCCTGGGGCCAACGTCCTGACTTTC
CDR3: CASSQAGGPGANVLTF
J: TRBJ2-6
D: NA
size: NA
V: TRBV4-1
length: 16

DNA: TGTGCCATCTTCCGGGACAGCTCCTACGAGCAGTACTTC
CDR3: CAIFRDSSYEQYF
J: TRBJ2-7
D: TRBD1
size: NA
V: TRBV10-3
length: 13

DNA: TGCGCCAGCAGCTCCCGCACAGATACGCAGTATTTT
CDR3: CASSSRTDTQYF
J: TRBJ2-3
D: NA
size: once
V: TRBV5-1
length: 12

DNA: TGTGCCAGCGGAGCTGGTGACCTCTATGGCTACACCTTC
CDR3: CASGAGDLYGYTF
J: TRBJ1-2
D: NA
size: NA
V: TRBV2
length: 13

DNA: TGCGCCAGCAGTGAAGGGGTTCGGGAGACCCAGTACTTC
CDR3: CASSEGVRETQYF
J: TRBJ2-5
D: NA
size: NA
V: TRBV10-1
length: 13

DNA: TGTGCCACCAGCAAACAGGGGGCGACCACTGAAGCTTTCTTT
CDR3: CATSKQGATTEAFF
J: TRBJ1-1
D: TRBD1
size: NA
V: TRBV15
length: 14

DNA: TGTGCCAGTAGCATCGGGACAGATACGCAGTATTTT
CDR3: CASSIGTDTQYF
J: TRBJ2-3
D: NA
size: NA
V: TRBV19
length: 12

DNA: TGTGCCATCAGTGAGTCCGCGGGATTAGCCAAAAACATTCAGTACTTC
CDR3: CAISESAGLAKNIQYF
J: TRBJ2-4
D: NA
size: NA
V: TRBV10-3
length: 16

DNA: TGTGCCAGCAGCGAGCTAAGATCGACAGTCACCTTC
CDR3: CASSELRSTVTF
J: TRBJ1-2
D: NA
size: once
V: TRBV11-3
length: 12

DNA: TGTGCCAGCACTCTAGGGAAGGGGAGACTTAATGAAAAACTGTTTTTT
CDR3: CASTLGKGRLNEKLFF
J: TRBJ1-4
D: NA
size: NA
V: TRBV6-6
length: 16

DNA: TGTGCCAGCAGTGACTCGCTTTGGGCCTCCTACGAGCAGTACTTC
CDR3: CASSDSLWASYEQYF
J: TRBJ2-7
D: NA
size: NA
V: TRBV6-4
length: 15

DNA: TGTGCCAGTAGCCTACAGGGGGCGAATTCACCCCTCCACTTT
CDR3: CASSLQGANSPLHF
J: TRBJ1-6
D: TRBD1
size: NA
V: TRBV19
length: 14

DNA: TGTGCCAGCAGTTTGGGGGCCGGGAGCTCACCCCTCCACTTT
CDR3: CASSLGAGSSPLHF
J: TRBJ1-6
D: NA
size: NA
V: TRBV27
length: 14

DNA: TGTGCCAGCAGCCCTCGACAGGGTCGTTTAGATGAGCAGTTCTTC
CDR3: CASSPRQGRLDEQFF
J: TRBJ2-1
D: TRBD1
size: NA
V: TRBV6-5
length: 15

DNA: TGTGCCAGCCGAGAGTTGGGGGTCGGAAACACCATATATTTT
CDR3: CASRELGVGNTIYF
J: TRBJ1-3
D: NA
size: NA
V: TRBV7-2
length: 14

DNA: TGTGCCAGCAGCGCTGAAAAAAATGAAAAACTGTTTTTT
CDR3: CASSAEKNEKLFF
J: TRBJ1-4
D: NA
size: NA
V: TRBV2
length: 13

DNA: TGTGCCAGTACCCCCTGGGCTAGCGGGGGCAATGAGCAGTTCTTC
CDR3: CASTPWASGGNEQFF
J: TRBJ2-1
D: TRBD2
size: NA
V: TRBV19
length: 15

DNA: TGTGCCAGCAGCCCGCGGACTAGCGGGAGCAAAGGCGGGGAGCTGTTTTTT
CDR3: CASSPRTSGSKGGELFF
J: TRBJ2-2
D: TRBD2
size: once
V: TRBV13
length: 17

DNA: TGCGCCAGCAGCCCTGGCCCCGGACAGGGTAATCAGCCCCAGCATTTT
CDR3: CASSPGPGQGNQPQHF
J: TRBJ1-5
D: TRBD1
size: NA
V: TRBV5-1
length: 16

DNA: TGCGCCAGCAGCCAAGAACAGGGTTATTACGAGCAGTACTTC
CDR3: CASSQEQGYYEQYF
J: TRBJ2-7
D: NA
size: NA
V: TRBV4-3
length: 14

DNA: TGCGCCAGCAGCCAGGGTGGACAGGGGGCAGGTCAGCCCCAGCATTTT
CDR3: CASSQGGQGAGQPQHF
J: TRBJ1-5
D: TRBD1
size: NA
V: TRBV4-1
length: 16

DNA: TGTGCCAGCAGCCCAGGGGTTGGGGCCAACGTCCTGACTTTC
CDR3: CASSPGVGANVLTF
J: TRBJ2-6
D: NA
size: NA
V: TRBV11-1
length: 14

DNA: TGCGCCAGCAGCCAAGAGTTGAGGCAGCCCCAGCATTTT
CDR3: CASSQELRQPQHF
J: TRBJ1-5
D: NA
size: NA
V: TRBV4-3
length: 13

DNA: TGTGCCAGCTCACTGGAGAGGGACAATCAGCCCCAGCATTTT
CDR3: CASSLERDNQPQHF
J: TRBJ1-5
D: NA
size: NA
V: TRBV18
length: 14

DNA: TGTGCCAGCACGCCTAGCTCCCTCTACGAGCAGTACTTC
CDR3: CASTPSSLYEQYF
J: TRBJ2-7
D: NA
size: NA
V: TRBV6-1
length: 13

DNA: TGTGCCAGCAGCCAAGCCCGTCCGTCCGGCTACACCTTC
CDR3: CASSQARPSGYTF
J: TRBJ1-2
D: NA
size: few
V: TRBV14
length: 13

DNA: TGCGCCAGCAGCGCCGAGGGTCAGCCCCAGCATTTT
CDR3: CASSAEGQPQHF
J: TRBJ1-5
D: NA
size: NA
V: TRBV4-1
length: 12

DNA: TGTGCCAGCAGCCCCAAATCGGGAGGGCCCCTTGGCGAGCAGTACTTC
CDR3: CASSPKSGGPLGEQYF
J: TRBJ2-7
D: TRBD2
size: NA
V: TRBV7-3
length: 16